Sequencing of this TCR beta chain was carried out in a study of blood T cell repertoires in COVID-19. In the study overall: Collection of acute and convalescent COVID-19 samples took place in the United States, Italy and Spain. The cDNA or gDNA used as material had been derived from T cells, B-cell-depleted T cells, or PBMCs.

This CDR3 has 14 residues. V was trimmed by 5 bases and J by 1 base, leaving 11 bases between them. The germline V gene encodes CDR1 MNHEY and CDR2 SVGAGI. Original processing notes: The assay estimated nucleated cells by amplifying reference gene primers. Profiled with immunoSEQ multiplex PCR; TCRdb holds only in-frame clones, not every one. That table is the source of V, J and clone size, and D and trimming were worked out from the DNA. Of 150,000 to 200,000 clones in the sample, under 85% were seen once. This sequence was found in a woman aged 80 or over with acute or convalescent COVID-19. This chain joins TRBV6-5 and TRBJ1-1, with a possible D match to TRBD1 (6 bases). Sequenced material: peripheral blood. The CDR3 region has the DNA TGTGCCAGCAGTACCACAGGGAGGAACACTGAAGCTTTCTTT. It codes for CASSTTGRNTEAFF.